This T cell receptor (beta chain) was observed in a study of blood T cell repertoires in COVID-19. In the study overall: Acute and convalescent COVID-19 specimens originated in the United States, Italy and Spain. Sources were T cells, B-cell-depleted T cells, or PBMCs; the material itself was cDNA or gDNA.

V was clipped by 6 bases and J by 3 bases; unmatched bases: 5. Germline CDR1 reads LNHDA; CDR2 reads SQIVND (reference sequence). The CDR3 is 15 residues long. Generated by immunoSEQ multiplex PCR, the TCRdb table keeps only in-frame clones and is missing some. The data contain approximately 180,000 clones, approximately 83% of them singletons. The source is a middle-aged woman with COVID-19, enrolled during active disease. The chain combines TRBV19 with TRBJ1-5; the match to TRBD1 covers 10 bases. The material sequenced was peripheral blood. The CDR3 is CASRADRGPNQPQHF. The CDR3 DNA reads TGTGCCAGTAGGGCCGACAGGGGGCCCAATCAGCCCCAGCATTTT. The variable domain in full, with the rest retrieved from reference TRBV19 and TRBJ1-5, is DGGITQSPKYLFRKEGQNVTLSCEQNLNHDAMYWYRQDPGQGLRLIYYSQIVNDFQKGDIAEGYSVSREKKESFPLTVTSAQKNPTAFYLCASRADRGPNQPQHFGDGTRLSIL.